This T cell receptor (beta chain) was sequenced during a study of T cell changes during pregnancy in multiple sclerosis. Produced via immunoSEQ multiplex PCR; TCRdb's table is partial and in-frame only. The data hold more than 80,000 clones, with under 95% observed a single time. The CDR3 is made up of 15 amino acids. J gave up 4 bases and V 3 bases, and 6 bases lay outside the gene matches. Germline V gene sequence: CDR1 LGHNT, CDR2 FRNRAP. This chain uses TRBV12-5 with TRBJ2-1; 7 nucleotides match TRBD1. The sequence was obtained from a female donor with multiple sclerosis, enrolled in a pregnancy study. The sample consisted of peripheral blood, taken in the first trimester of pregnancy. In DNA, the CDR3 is TGTGCTAGTGGTTTCGGACAGGCCATATACAATGAGCAGTTCTTC. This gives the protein CASGFGQAIYNEQFF.